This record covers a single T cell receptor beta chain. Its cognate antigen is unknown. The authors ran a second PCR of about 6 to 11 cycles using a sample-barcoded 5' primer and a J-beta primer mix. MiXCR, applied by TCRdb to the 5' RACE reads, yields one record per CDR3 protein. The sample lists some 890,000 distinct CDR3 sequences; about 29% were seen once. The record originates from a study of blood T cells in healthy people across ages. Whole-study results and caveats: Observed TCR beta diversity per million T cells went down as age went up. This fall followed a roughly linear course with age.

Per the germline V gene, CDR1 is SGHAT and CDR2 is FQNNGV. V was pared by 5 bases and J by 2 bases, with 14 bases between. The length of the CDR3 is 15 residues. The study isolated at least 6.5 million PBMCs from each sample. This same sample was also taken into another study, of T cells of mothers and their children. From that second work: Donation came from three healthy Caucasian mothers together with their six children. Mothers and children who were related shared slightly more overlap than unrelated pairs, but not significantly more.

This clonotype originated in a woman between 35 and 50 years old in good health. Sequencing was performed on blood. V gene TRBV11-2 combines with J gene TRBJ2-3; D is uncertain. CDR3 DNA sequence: TGTGCCAGCAGCACCGACGGTTTAGTCACAGATACGCAGTATTTT. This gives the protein CASSTDGLVTDTQYF.